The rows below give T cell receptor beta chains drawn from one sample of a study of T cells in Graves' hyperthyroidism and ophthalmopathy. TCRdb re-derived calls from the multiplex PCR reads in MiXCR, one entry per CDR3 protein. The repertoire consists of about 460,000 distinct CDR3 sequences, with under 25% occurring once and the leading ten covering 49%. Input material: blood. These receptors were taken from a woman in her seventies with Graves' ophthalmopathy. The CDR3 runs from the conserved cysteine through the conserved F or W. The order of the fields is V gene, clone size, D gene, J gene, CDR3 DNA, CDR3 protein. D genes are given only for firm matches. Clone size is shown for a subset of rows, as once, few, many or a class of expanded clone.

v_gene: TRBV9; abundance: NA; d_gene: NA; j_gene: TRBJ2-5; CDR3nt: TGTGCCAGCAGCGTAGGTTGGGCAGCCCAAGAGACCCAGTACTTC; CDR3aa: CASSVGWAAQETQYF
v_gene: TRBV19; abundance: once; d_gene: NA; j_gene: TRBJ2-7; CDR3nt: TGTGCCACCGCTACACTCGAGTCCTACGAGCAGTACTTC; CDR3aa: CATATLESYEQYF
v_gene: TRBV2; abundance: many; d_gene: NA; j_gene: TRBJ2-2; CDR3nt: TGTGCCAGCAGTGGCGACACCGGGGAGCTGTTTTTT; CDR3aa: CASSGDTGELFF
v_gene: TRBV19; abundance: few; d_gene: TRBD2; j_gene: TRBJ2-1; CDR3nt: TGTGCCAGTACCCCGCAACTAGCGGGAGTGATTGAGCAGTTCTTC; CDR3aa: CASTPQLAGVIEQFF
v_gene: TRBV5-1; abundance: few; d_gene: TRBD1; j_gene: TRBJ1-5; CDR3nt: TGCGCCAGCAGCTCCTACCGGGACAGCTATAGCAATCAGCCCCAGCATTTT; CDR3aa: CASSSYRDSYSNQPQHF
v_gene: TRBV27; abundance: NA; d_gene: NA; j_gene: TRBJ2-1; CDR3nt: TGTGCCAGCAGGGGGGGAAATGAGCAGTTCTTC; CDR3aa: CASRGGNEQFF
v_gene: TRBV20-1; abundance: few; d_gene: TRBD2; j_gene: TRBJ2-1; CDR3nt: TGCAGTGCTCAACTAGCGGGAGTTTACAATGAGCAGTTCTTC; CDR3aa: CSAQLAGVYNEQFF
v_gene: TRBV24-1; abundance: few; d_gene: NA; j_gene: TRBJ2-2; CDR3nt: TGTGCCACCAGTAACAGGGCCAACACCGGGGAGCTGTTTTTT; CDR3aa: CATSNRANTGELFF
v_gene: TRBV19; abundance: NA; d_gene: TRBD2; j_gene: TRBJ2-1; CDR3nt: TGTGCCAGTAGGGGCATTACTAGCGGGACGGGAAATGAGCAGTTCTTC; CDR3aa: CASRGITSGTGNEQFF
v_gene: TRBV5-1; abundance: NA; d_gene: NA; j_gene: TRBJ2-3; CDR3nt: TGCGCCAGCAGCTTCGGACGATTCACAGATACGCAGTATTTT; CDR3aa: CASSFGRFTDTQYF
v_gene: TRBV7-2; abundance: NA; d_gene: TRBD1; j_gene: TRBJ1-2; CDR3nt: TGTGCCAGCAGCTTATTCTCCGGGACAGCCTCTAACTATGGCTACACCTTC; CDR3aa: CASSLFSGTASNYGYTF
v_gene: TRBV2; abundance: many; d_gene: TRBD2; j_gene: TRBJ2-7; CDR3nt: TGTGCCAGCAGTGCTTTGCTAGCGGGAGCGAGCGAGCAGTACTTC; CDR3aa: CASSALLAGASEQYF
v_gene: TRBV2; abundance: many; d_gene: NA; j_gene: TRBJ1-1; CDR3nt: TGTGCCAGCAGGCTCGGATACACTGAAGCTTTCTTT; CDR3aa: CASRLGYTEAFF
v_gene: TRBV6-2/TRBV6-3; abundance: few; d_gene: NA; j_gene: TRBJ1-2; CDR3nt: TGTGCCAGCAGCCGCAGGGAATACTATGGCTACACCTTC; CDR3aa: CASSRREYYGYTF
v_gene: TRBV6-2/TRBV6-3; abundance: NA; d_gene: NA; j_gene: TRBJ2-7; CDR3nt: TGTGCCAGCAGTTACCATAACTACGAGCAGTACTTC; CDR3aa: CASSYHNYEQYF
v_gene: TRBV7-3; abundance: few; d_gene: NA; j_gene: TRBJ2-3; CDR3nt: TGTGCCAGCAGCAGGGGGGGACCCCAGGGCACAGATACGCAGTATTTT; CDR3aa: CASSRGGPQGTDTQYF
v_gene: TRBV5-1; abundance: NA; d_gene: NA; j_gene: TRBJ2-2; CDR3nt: TGCGCCAGCAGCTTGGCCTCGGGTGCCGGGGAGCTGTTTTTT; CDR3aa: CASSLASGAGELFF
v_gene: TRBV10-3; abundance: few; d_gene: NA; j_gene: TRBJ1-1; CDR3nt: TGTGCCATCAGTGGGACAAGTTACACTGAAGCTTTCTTT; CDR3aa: CAISGTSYTEAFF
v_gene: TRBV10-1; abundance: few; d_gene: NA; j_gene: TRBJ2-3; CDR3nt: TGCGCCAGCAGTGAGAGCCCTATTGATACGCAGTATTTT; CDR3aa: CASSESPIDTQYF
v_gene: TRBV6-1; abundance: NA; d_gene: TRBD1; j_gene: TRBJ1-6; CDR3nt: TGTGCCAGCATGACAGGGAGCTCCTATAATTCACCCCTCCACTTT; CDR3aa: CASMTGSSYNSPLHF
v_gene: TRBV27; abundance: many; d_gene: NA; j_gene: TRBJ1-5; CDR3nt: TGTGCCAGTGCCAACGGGGTTGGGTACAATCAGCCCCAGCATTTT; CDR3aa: CASANGVGYNQPQHF
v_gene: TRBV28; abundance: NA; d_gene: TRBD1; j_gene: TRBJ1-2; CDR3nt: TGTGCCAGCAGTTTCGACAGGGTTGACTATGGCTACACCTTC; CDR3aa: CASSFDRVDYGYTF
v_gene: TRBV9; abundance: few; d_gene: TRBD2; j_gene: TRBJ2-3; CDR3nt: TGTGCCAGCAGCGGGCGCTCTTCTAGCGGGGGAGATACGCAGTATTTT; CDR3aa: CASSGRSSSGGDTQYF
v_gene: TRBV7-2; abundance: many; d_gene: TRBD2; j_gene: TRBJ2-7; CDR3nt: TGTGCCAGTTCCGGGACTAGGTCCGGCGAGCAGTACTTC; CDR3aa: CASSGTRSGEQYF
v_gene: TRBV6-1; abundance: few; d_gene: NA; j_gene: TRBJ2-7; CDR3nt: TGTGCCAGCAGTGAGTGGGGGCTGGGCGAGCAGTACTTC; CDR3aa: CASSEWGLGEQYF
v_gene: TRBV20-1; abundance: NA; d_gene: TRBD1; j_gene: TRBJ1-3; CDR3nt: TGCAGTGCTCTTGGGACAGGGGCCACCTCTGGAAACACCATATATTTT; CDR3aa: CSALGTGATSGNTIYF
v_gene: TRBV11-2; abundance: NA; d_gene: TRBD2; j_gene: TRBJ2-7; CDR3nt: TGTGCCAGCAGCTTAGTAGGTAATTGGGCTAGCGGGAGCTACGAGCAGTACTTC; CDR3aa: CASSLVGNWASGSYEQYF
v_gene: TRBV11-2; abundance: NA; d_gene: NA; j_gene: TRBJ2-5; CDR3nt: TGTGCCAGCGGCCTGGTGCAGGGAGAGACCCAGTACTTC; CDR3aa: CASGLVQGETQYF
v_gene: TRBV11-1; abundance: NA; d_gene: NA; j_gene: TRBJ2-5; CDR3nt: TGTGCCAGCAGCTTGGAACTGGGAGAGACCCAGTACTTC; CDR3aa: CASSLELGETQYF
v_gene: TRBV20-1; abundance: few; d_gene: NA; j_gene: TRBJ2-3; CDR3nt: TGCAGTTTCAGGTCCTCGAGCACAGATACGCAGTATTTT; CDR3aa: CSFRSSSTDTQYF
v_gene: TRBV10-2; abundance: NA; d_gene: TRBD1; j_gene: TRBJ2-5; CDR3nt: TGCGCCAGCAGTGAAGTGATGGGACAGGGTACGGGGACCCAGTACTTC; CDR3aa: CASSEVMGQGTGTQYF
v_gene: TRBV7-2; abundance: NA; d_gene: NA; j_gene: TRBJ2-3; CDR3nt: TGTGCCAGCAGCCTTGGTGGGGCTTCAAATCCGGTGTATTTT; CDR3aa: CASSLGGASNPVYF
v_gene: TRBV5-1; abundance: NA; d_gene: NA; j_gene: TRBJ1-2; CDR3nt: TGCGCCAGCAGCTTGGTAATGGAGGCGAGTGCTGGCTACACCTTC; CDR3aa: CASSLVMEASAGYTF
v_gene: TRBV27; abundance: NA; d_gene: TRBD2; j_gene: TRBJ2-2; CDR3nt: TGTGCCAGCAGTTTCGGCGGGAGTTGGACCGGGGAGCTGTTTTTT; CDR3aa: CASSFGGSWTGELFF
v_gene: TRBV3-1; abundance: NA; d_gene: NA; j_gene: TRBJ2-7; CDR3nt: TGTGCCAGCAGCCCCGGAGGGACTCACTACTACGAGCAGTACTTC; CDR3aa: CASSPGGTHYYEQYF
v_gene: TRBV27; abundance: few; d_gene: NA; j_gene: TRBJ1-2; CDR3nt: TGTGCCAGCAGTTCAATGCCAAACTATGGCTACACCTTC; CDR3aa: CASSSMPNYGYTF
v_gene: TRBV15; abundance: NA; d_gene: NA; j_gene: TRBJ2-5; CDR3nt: TGTGCCACCAGCAGGCCCCCCAGAGCGGGAGAGACCCAGTACTTC; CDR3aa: CATSRPPRAGETQYF
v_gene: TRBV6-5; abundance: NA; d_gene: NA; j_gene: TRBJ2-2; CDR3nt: TGTGCCAGCAGTTCCCAAGGGTCTGCCCGGGAGCTGTTTTTT; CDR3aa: CASSSQGSARELFF
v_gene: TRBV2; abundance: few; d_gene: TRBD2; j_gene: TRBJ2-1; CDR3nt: TGTGCCAACCGAGTGGGACTAGCGGGAGGGCATGAGCAGTTCTTC; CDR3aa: CANRVGLAGGHEQFF
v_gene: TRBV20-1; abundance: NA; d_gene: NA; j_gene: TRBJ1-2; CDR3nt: TGCAGTGTGGACCAAAACAACAACTATGGCTACACCTTC; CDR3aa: CSVDQNNNYGYTF
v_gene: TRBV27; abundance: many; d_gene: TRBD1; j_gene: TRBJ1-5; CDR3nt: TGTGCCAGCAGTTTGTCCCGGACAGGTATCAATCAGCCCCAGCATTTT; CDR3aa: CASSLSRTGINQPQHF
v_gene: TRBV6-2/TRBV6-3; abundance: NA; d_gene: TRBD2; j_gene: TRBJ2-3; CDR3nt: TGTGCCAGCCGACTAGCGGGATTTACAGATACGCAGTATTTT; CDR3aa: CASRLAGFTDTQYF
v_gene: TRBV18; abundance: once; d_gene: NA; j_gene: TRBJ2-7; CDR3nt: TGTGCCAGCTCACCGGCAAGTCAGGGACTCGAGCAGTACTTC; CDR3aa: CASSPASQGLEQYF
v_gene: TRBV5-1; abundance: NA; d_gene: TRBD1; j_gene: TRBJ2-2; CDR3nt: TGCGCCAGCAGCTTGGGCGGAAACAGGGGCGGGGAGCTGTTTTTT; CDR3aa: CASSLGGNRGGELFF
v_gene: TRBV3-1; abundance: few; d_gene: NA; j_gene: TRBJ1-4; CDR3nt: TGTGCCAGCAGCCGGGGAGGAGGGGCACAGGGAGAAAAACTGTTTTTT; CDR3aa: CASSRGGGAQGEKLFF
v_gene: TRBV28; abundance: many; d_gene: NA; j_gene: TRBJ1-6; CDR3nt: TGTGCCAGCAGTTTAAGTCGGACAGTTTATAATTCACCCCTCCACTTT; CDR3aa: CASSLSRTVYNSPLHF
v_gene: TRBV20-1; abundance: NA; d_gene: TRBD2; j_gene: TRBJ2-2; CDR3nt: TGCAGTGTGCAGCGGGAGGGTGGCACCGGGGAGCTGTTTTTT; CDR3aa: CSVQREGGTGELFF
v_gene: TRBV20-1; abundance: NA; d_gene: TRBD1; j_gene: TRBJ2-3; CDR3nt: TGCAGTGCTAGAGATTTGGACAGGGGGTACTATACGCAGTATTTT; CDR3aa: CSARDLDRGYYTQYF
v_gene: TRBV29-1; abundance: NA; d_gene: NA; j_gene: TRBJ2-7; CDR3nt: TGCAGCCCCCCGAGAAACTACGAGCAGTACTTC; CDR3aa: CSPPRNYEQYF
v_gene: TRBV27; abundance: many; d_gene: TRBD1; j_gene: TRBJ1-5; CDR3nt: TGTGCCAGCAGTTCAAACCGGGACAGGGTACGGGGGCAGCCCCAGCATTTT; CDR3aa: CASSSNRDRVRGQPQHF
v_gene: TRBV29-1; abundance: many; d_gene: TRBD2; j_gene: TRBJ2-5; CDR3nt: TGCAGCGTTCTTCTAGCGGGAGACGAGACCCAGTACTTC; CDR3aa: CSVLLAGDETQYF
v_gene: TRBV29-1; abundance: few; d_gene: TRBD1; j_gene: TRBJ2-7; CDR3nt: TGCAGCGTTCTGGACAGGGGGGGTGTTTACGAGCAGTACTTC; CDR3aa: CSVLDRGGVYEQYF
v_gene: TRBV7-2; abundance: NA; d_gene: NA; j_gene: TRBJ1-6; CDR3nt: TGTGCCAGCAGCTTAGCTTCAGGCGCTAATTCACCCCTCCACTTT; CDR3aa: CASSLASGANSPLHF